This is a list of T cell receptor beta chains from one sample in a study of technical replicates of blood from a handful of donors. The method was immunoSEQ multiplex PCR; TCRdb's version includes in-frame clones alone and lacks a portion of them. Of 60,000 to 85,000 clones in the sample, approximately 94% were seen once. Sequencing was performed on T cells isolated from PBMCs. The origin of the receptors is a human donor in good health. Both conserved end residues are trimmed from each CDR3.

J | V | length | CDR3
TRBJ2-7 | TRBV5-4 | 15 | ASSLAIGTGVFYEQY
TRBJ1-1 | TRBV19 | 12 | ASSMTTVNTEAF
TRBJ2-7 | TRBV27 | 12 | ARKRRVEGYEQY
TRBJ2-7 | TRBV6-1 | 12 | ASSIQGGYYEQY
TRBJ1-1 | TRBV5-1 | 12 | ASSLYGEGTEAF
TRBJ2-2 | TRBV9 | 15 | ASSVGSSGSQTGELF
TRBJ2-1 | TRBV7-6 | 13 | ASSLASGSNHEQF
TRBJ1-5 | TRBV11-3 | 16 | ASSLPIGSRLDNQPQH
TRBJ2-7 | TRBV30 | 11 | AWSTGVIYEQY
TRBJ2-7 | TRBV7-8 | 13 | ASSLGTGGIYEQY
TRBJ1-2 | TRBV5-1 | 12 | ASSLARQLSGYT
TRBJ2-3 | TRBV27 | 13 | ASSDGLASTDTQY
TRBJ2-1 | TRBV7-9 | 10 | ASSRSTGEQF
TRBJ2-6 | TRBV7-3 | 16 | ASSLVASGSSGANVLT
TRBJ1-1 | TRBV19 | 12 | ASTSRGSGTEAF
TRBJ1-2 | TRBV4-1 | 13 | ASSHPTGQVNGYT
TRBJ2-6 | TRBV4-1 | 16 | ASSQGTSGNSGANVLT
TRBJ1-5 | TRBV28 | 17 | ASSFPGVVGAGSNQPQH
TRBJ1-5 | TRBV5-8 | 13 | ASSLVGRGYQPQH
TRBJ2-3 | TRBV5-6 | 12 | ASSPLGGTDTQY
TRBJ2-1 | TRBV11-1 | 13 | ASLLSGRSYNEQF
TRBJ2-1 | TRBV7-3 | 13 | ASSLLAGAYNEQF
TRBJ2-3 | TRBV7-3 | 13 | ASSIQGASTDTQY
TRBJ2-3 | TRBV5-1 | 11 | ASREDRADTQY
TRBJ2-5 | TRBV5-1 | 12 | ASSVMGQQETQY
TRBJ1-2 | TRBV10-3 | 10 | AIDGQGYGYT
TRBJ1-3 | TRBV7-9 | 13 | ASSSKGQGGNTIY
TRBJ2-2 | TRBV7-3 | 18 | ASSFAPGLAVQGSTGELF
TRBJ2-3 | TRBV27 | 14 | ASSSPGTPSTDTQY
TRBJ1-1 | TRBV29-1 | 10 | SVVAGDPEAF
TRBJ2-7 | TRBV28 | 12 | ASSSRDRGYEQY
TRBJ1-1 | TRBV11-1 | 15 | ASSLWAGGLMNTEAF
TRBJ2-3 | TRBV28 | 11 | ASSLTSSDTQY
TRBJ2-1 | TRBV2 | 14 | ASNGGPSGSYNEQF
TRBJ2-7 | TRBV27 | 12 | ASTAAGTSEEQY
TRBJ2-7 | TRBV29-1 | 9 | SVGTDYEQY
TRBJ2-7 | TRBV9 | 13 | ASSPEGGGTYEQY
TRBJ2-5 | TRBV7-2 | 14 | ASSSQGFGRGETQY
TRBJ2-3 | TRBV11-2 | 13 | ASSPPRSSTDTQY
TRBJ1-2 | TRBV7-3 | 11 | ASSLGTGEGYT
TRBJ1-3 | TRBV9 | 12 | ASRAHDSGNTIY
TRBJ2-1 | TRBV28 | 13 | ASTRTSGSLNEQF
TRBJ2-5 | TRBV25-1 | 13 | ASTETGGIQETQY
TRBJ2-2 | TRBV11-3 | 14 | ASSPRQGLNTGELF
TRBJ2-5 | TRBV9 | 12 | ASSVVGGRETQY
TRBJ2-5 | TRBV6-4 | 12 | ASSVAGGEETQY
TRBJ2-7 | TRBV5-1 | 10 | ASRGQGNEQY
TRBJ2-7 | TRBV6-1 | 12 | ASRTSGISYEQY
TRBJ1-1 | TRBV10-3 | 11 | AISPGGTTEAF
TRBJ2-5 | TRBV15 | 14 | ATSRDGTSGRETQY
TRBJ2-7 | TRBV7-9 | 13 | ASRGGRETSYEQY
TRBJ2-7 | TRBV7-2 | 14 | ASSLGFGQGFYEQY
TRBJ2-2 | TRBV19 | 14 | ASRGPRQRNTGELF
TRBJ1-4 | TRBV6-1 | 13 | ASSVTSSTNEKLF
TRBJ1-4 | TRBV28 | 10 | ASSFLTGKLF